This TCR beta chain comes out of a study of PD-L1 blockade in urothelial cancer. On the study more broadly: Males with bladder-origin urothelial cancer made up about 90% of the roughly 29 patients. Blood samples contained a median about 150,000 T cells.

The length of the CDR3 is 16 residues. CDR1 and CDR2 (germline): LNHNV, YYDKDF (reference sequence). With 0 bases removed from V and 0 bases from J, the gap between germline ends came to 9 bases. A few counts support this clone. Assay used: immunoSEQ multiplex PCR; TCRdb lists only in-frame clones, some missing. This table holds around 45,000 clones, about 83% found once. Documented time point: peripheral blood 6 weeks after treatment start. The TCR sequence derives from a man in his 60s with urothelial cancer. The chain has TRBV15 and TRBJ1-3; D is undetermined. Material: PBMCs, obtained around atezolizumab (anti-PD-L1) treatment. CDR3 in DNA: TGTGCCACCAGCAGAGAAGGAGGAAGCTCTGGAAACACCATATATTTT. This codes for CATSREGGSSGNTIYF.